This TCR beta chain was found in a study of cytomegalovirus exposure and HLA in healthy donors. Study-level results: Compared with the approximately 700-donor mean, an Asian-associated ancestry cluster reportedly had fewer N-insertions, according to a later analysis. In a later analysis, a missense DCLRE1C variant was linked to TCR beta V- and J-gene trimming.

This clone was observed a few times. Antigen: not known. This PCR relied on a set of 60 Vbeta primers and 13 Jbeta primers. Generated by immunoSEQ multiplex PCR, the TCRdb table keeps only in-frame clones and is missing some. The profile shows approximately 150,000 clones, just under 85% of them singletons. The sample consisted of PBMCs. This sequence was found in a woman in her sixties or seventies in good health and CMV-seropositive.

The CDR3 DNA is TGCGCCAGCCGGTACCTCCGGGGGTATAAGCACAATGAGCAGTTCTTC. Protein sequence: CASRYLRGYKHNEQFF. V usage is TRBV23-1 and J usage is TRBJ2-1, with D perhaps TRBD2 (6 bases). TRBV23-1 counts as an open reading frame of uncertain function. The CDR3 has 16 amino acids. Trimming took off 8 bases at V and 5 bases at J, with 22 bases between the two ends.